This T cell receptor (beta chain) was sequenced during a study of vaccination and CD4 T cells after COVID-19. At the level of the study: Vaccinees got either two BNT162b2 doses or two mRNA-1273 doses.

Stated treatment: approximately 11-day PBMC culture with coronavirus spike peptide pools or control peptides (ViraFEST assay). Each well held around 2 million PBMCs in IL-2 (around 9.7 IU/ml) medium with approximately 9.1 ug/ml peptide pools. General study findings and limits: A comparatively limited set of convalescent patients was examined, with no early post-infection timepoints.

This clonotype is large within its sample. The antigen is undetermined. Oncomine TCR Beta short-read sequencing was applied to DNA from cultured CD4+ T cells. TCRdb reanalysed the PCR reads using MiXCR and keeps one entry per CDR3 protein. The sample records tens of thousands of distinct CDR3 sequences, around three quarters being singletons. Unmatched junction bases numbered 8, after V lost 6 bases and J lost 7 bases. The CDR3 sequence is 14 residues long. CDR1 SNHLY and CDR2 FYNNEI come from the germline V gene. Sequences were obtained from CD4+ T cells from blood, cultured in vitro. The source is a human donor who had recovered from COVID-19. V gene TRBV2 combines with J gene TRBJ1-2, with 10 positions matching TRBD1. CDR3: CASRDRQGAFGYTF. The CDR3 region has the DNA TGTGCCAGCAGGGATAGACAGGGGGCGTTTGGCTACACCTTC.